The 25 T cell receptor beta chains below were found in one sample sequenced in a study of T cell repertoires in cytomegalovirus infection. Their specific antigens are unknown. TCRdb independently ran MiXCR on the reads; one entry per CDR3 protein. Of just over 450,000 distinct CDR3 sequences in the sample, approximately 42% were seen once. Sequences were derived from cultured PBMCs, sampled from culture after CMV antigen stimulation. The receptors were sampled from a human donor in good health (CMV status not recorded). Some clones in this sample may be carry-over from other donors' samples.

The chain has TRBV28 and TRBJ2-7; the D is unclear. Trimming took 3 bases from V and 7 from J, leaving 16 bases between them. The CDR3 has 14 amino acids. CDR1 MDHEN and CDR2 SYDVKM come from the germline V gene. CDR3 DNA: TGTGCCAGCAGTTTGGTGACCTCACGGTGGGAGCAGTACTTC. It yields the protein CASSLVTSRWEQYF.

This clonotype has just a few counts. J is TRBJ2-1 and V is TRBV6-1, with D perhaps matching TRBD1 (5 bases). Trimming took off 10 bases at V and 9 bases at J, with 19 bases between the two ends. Germline V lookup: CDR1 MNHNS, CDR2 SASEGT. The CDR3 has 13 residues. The CDR3 protein is CATSQGAAIEQFF. In nucleotides, the CDR3 is TGTGCCACCTCCCAAGGGGCCGCCATTGAGCAGTTCTTC.

This clonotype was seen only a few times. The CDR3 sequence: CASSSTTGGETQYF. The CDR3 DNA is TGTGCCAGCAGCTCTACGACAGGAGGTGAGACCCAGTACTTC. The chain links TRBV7-2 to TRBJ2-5, with D possibly being TRBD1 (6 bases). Trimming removed 4 bases from V and 5 bases from J, with 14 bases in between. This CDR3 has 14 amino acids. Germline CDR1 is SGHTA and CDR2 is FQGNSA.

V usage is TRBV7-2 and J usage is TRBJ2-1; 8 bases match TRBD1. Germline-derived CDR1 and CDR2 are SGHTA and FQGNSA. The CDR3 spans 12 residues. J lost 14 bases, V lost 5 bases, and 8 bases had no gene match. CDR3 region: CASSSRTGWKFF. The CDR3 nucleotides read TGTGCCAGCAGCAGTCGGACAGGGTGGAAGTTCTTC. The variable domain in full, with the rest retrieved from reference TRBV7-2 and TRBJ2-1, is GAGVSQSPSNKVTEKGKDVELRCDPISGHTALYWYRQSLGQGLEFLIYFQGNSAPDKSGLPSDRFSAERTGGSVSTLTIQRTQQEDSAVYLCASSSRTGWKFFGPGTRLTVL.

In this sample, this clonotype turned up many times. V and J are TRBV7-8 and TRBJ2-1; a possible D gene is TRBD1 (6 bases). In germline, CDR1 is SGHVS, CDR2 FQNEAQ. The CDR3 consists of 14 residues. The ends were cut back, 1 base at V and 6 bases at J, with 10 bases in the middle. As DNA, the CDR3 is TGTGCCAGCAGCTTAGACAGGGTGGGCAATGAGCAGTTCTTC. Its translation: CASSLDRVGNEQFF.

The chain recombines TRBV7-9 with TRBJ1-6, with D maybe TRBD1 (5 bases). CDR1 is SEHNR, CDR2 FQNEAQ, per germline (reference sequence). Trimming pared 3 bases from V and 9 bases from J, leaving 12 bases between. The CDR3 totals 14 residues. Written as DNA, the CDR3 is TGTGCCAGCAGCTTGGAGGGGTCTTCTTCACCCCTCCACTTT. Its translation: CASSLEGSSSPLHF.

The chain joins TRBV6-5 to TRBJ2-5, with D possibly being TRBD1 (5 bases). Per germline, CDR1 MNHEY and CDR2 SVGAGI. With 6 bases removed from V and 4 bases from J, the gap between germline ends came to 12 bases. The CDR3 length is 13 residues. The CDR3 is CASRRQRPETQYF. The CDR3 coding sequence is TGTGCCAGCAGACGACAGCGACCAGAGACCCAGTACTTC.

This rearrangement joins TRBV7-6 to TRBJ2-1; D is undetermined. The CDR3 covers 15 residues. Deletions cut 5 bases from V and 0 bases from J, with 11 bases between. In germline, CDR1 is SGHVS, CDR2 FNYEAQ. The DNA for the CDR3 is TGTGCCAGCAGCCCGACGGTTAGCTCCTACAATGAGCAGTTCTTC. As protein: CASSPTVSSYNEQFF.

This chain connects TRBV7-6 to TRBJ2-5; possibly TRBD1 for D (5 bases). Germline V gene sequence: CDR1 SGHVS, CDR2 FNYEAQ. The CDR3 has 13 amino acids. V shed 7 bases and J shed 7 bases, with 16 bases lying between them. The CDR3 coding sequence is TGTGCCAGCACCAAGACAGTGGGTGGGACCCAGTACTTC. It encodes CASTKTVGGTQYF. Combining the CDR3 with reference TRBV7-6 and TRBJ2-5 gives the whole variable domain GAGVSQSPRYKVTKRGQDVALRCDPISGHVSLYWYRQALGQGPEFLTYFNYEAQQDKSGLPNDRFSAERPEGSISTLTIQRTEQRDSAMYRCASTKTVGGTQYFGPGTRLLVL.

This sequence joins TRBV12-3 or TRBV12-4 and TRBJ1-5, with unresolved D. With 4 bases removed from V and 3 bases from J, the gap between germline ends came to 10 bases. This CDR3 is built from 14 residues. CDR3 nucleotides: TGTGCCAGCAGTTATAGGAGGGACAATCAGCCCCAGCATTTT. Translating gives CASSYRRDNQPQHF.

The chain links TRBV4-3 to TRBJ2-2; 7 bases align to TRBD2. The CDR3 has 16 residues. The germline V gene encodes CDR1 LGHNA and CDR2 YSLEER. Trimming cost V 0 bases and J 5 bases; bases outside gene matches: 6. The CDR3 protein is CASSQDPREVTGELFF. Written as DNA, the CDR3 is TGCGCCAGCAGCCAAGATCCCCGGGAGGTGACCGGGGAGCTGTTTTTT.

The V gene is TRBV7-2, the J gene TRBJ2-3; D remains unclear. Germline CDR1 and CDR2: SGHTA and FQGNSA. CDR3 length equals 11 residues. Trimming took 10 bases from V and 6 from J, leaving 11 bases between them. The CDR3 region is CATRPSDTQYF. The DNA for the CDR3 is TGTGCCACCCGACCCTCGGATACGCAGTATTTT.

The V gene is TRBV6-1, the J gene TRBJ1-3, with 8 positions matching TRBD1. The V and J ends lost 4 bases and 0 bases, in that order; junction bases with no gene match: 8. The CDR3 extends over 17 amino acids. Germline CDR1 and CDR2: MNHNS and SASEGT. The CDR3 loop is CASSGRQGRSSGNTIYF. As DNA, the CDR3 is TGTGCCAGCAGTGGCCGACAGGGGCGAAGCTCTGGAAACACCATATATTTT.

This clonotype was observed at least ten times. The gene calls are TRBV7-2 and TRBJ1-2; perhaps TRBD1 as D (6 bases). The germline gives CDR1 SGHTA, CDR2 FQGNSA. Trimming left V 6 bases short and J 3 bases short, with 11 bases between. The CDR3 is 13 amino acids. In nucleotides, the CDR3 is TGTGCCAGCAGTAGGTACAGGGACTATGGCTACACCTTC. It is translated as CASSRYRDYGYTF.

This clonotype was counted a few times. V usage is TRBV7-3 and J usage is TRBJ1-6; no definite D call. In germline, CDR1 is SGHTA, CDR2 FQGTGA. Trimming left V 5 bases short and J 7 bases short, with 9 bases between. This CDR3 is built from 13 residues. This CDR3 is CASSQTSNSPLHF. The CDR3 nucleotides are TGTGCCAGCAGCCAGACAAGCAATTCACCCCTCCACTTT.

The chain recombines TRBV14 with TRBJ2-3; D is unresolved. V shed 4 bases and J shed 0 bases, with 17 bases lying between them. The CDR3 has 17 amino acids. Germline CDR1 SGHDN, CDR2 FVKESK. In DNA, the CDR3 is TGTGCCAGCAGCCCGACCGCCCAAACGACTAGCACAGATACGCAGTATTTT. The encoded protein is CASSPTAQTTSTDTQYF.

V is TRBV7-2 and J is TRBJ1-6, with D unresolved. V was clipped by 5 bases and J by 0 bases, with 29 bases between them. Germline loops: CDR1 SGHTA, CDR2 FQGNSA. The CDR3 is 22 amino acids. The DNA for the CDR3 is TGTGCCAGCAGCCAAACGGTCATCCCCGGAGGGCGAGCCTCCTCCTATAATTCACCCCTCCACTTT. Encoded protein: CASSQTVIPGGRASSYNSPLHF.

This rearrangement joins TRBV6-8 to TRBJ2-2; no reliable D call. Trimming took 0 bases from V and 2 from J, leaving 13 bases between them. Germline V CDR1 and CDR2: MNHGY, SAAAGT. The CDR3 spans 17 residues. The CDR3 sequence is CASSYSGLRGNTGELFF. The CDR3 DNA reads TGTGCCAGCAGTTACTCTGGGTTACGCGGCAACACCGGGGAGCTGTTTTTT.

A few counts support this clonotype. The chain joins TRBV6-5 to TRBJ2-3; perhaps TRBD1 as D (5 bases). Trimming shortened V by 7 bases and J by 6 bases, and 8 bases separated the two germline ends. Per germline, CDR1 MNHEY and CDR2 SVGAGI. The CDR3 consists of 11 residues. The CDR3 DNA reads TGTGCCAGCAAAGGGGCGGATACGCAGTATTTT. This translates into CASKGADTQYF.

The J gene is TRBJ1-2, the V gene TRBV7-2; no clear D. Germline V lookup: CDR1 SGHTA, CDR2 FQGNSA. The germline V and J ends were trimmed by 3 bases and 4 bases, with 21 bases remaining between them. The CDR3 loop spans 17 amino acids. The CDR3 DNA follows: TGTGCCAGCAGCTTCATGGAGGGAGGCTCCCTCTTCTATGGCTACACCTTC. It codes for CASSFMEGGSLFYGYTF.

The chain links TRBV6-6 to TRBJ1-2; TRBD1 matches 8 bases. V lost 8 bases to trimming and J lost 5 bases; unmatched junction nucleotides: 10. The germline gives CDR1 MNHNY, CDR2 SVGAGI (reference sequence). This CDR3 has 14 residues. The CDR3 loop reads CASVPMGQAYGYTF. The CDR3 DNA sequence: TGTGCCAGCGTTCCCATGGGACAGGCTTATGGCTACACCTTC.

In this sample, this clonotype turned up a few times. The rearrangement uses TRBV28 and TRBJ2-5, with TRBD2 identical over 9 bases. The CDR3 sequence is 15 residues long. Per the germline V gene, CDR1 is MDHEN and CDR2 is SYDVKM. The V and J ends lost 4 bases and 2 bases, in that order; junction bases with no gene match: 5. DNA for the CDR3: TGTGCCAGCAGTTCCGCTAGCGGGACACAAGAGACCCAGTACTTC. This encodes CASSSASGTQETQYF.

The rearrangement uses TRBV28 and TRBJ2-7; possible D gene TRBD2, 6 bases. Per the germline V gene, CDR1 is MDHEN and CDR2 is SYDVKM. Trimming pared 5 bases from V and 0 bases from J, leaving 11 bases between. The CDR3 is 14 amino acids. The CDR3 coding sequence is TGTGCCAGCAGTCGGGGGAAGGGCTCCTACGAGCAGTACTTC. It yields the protein CASSRGKGSYEQYF.

The sample holds many counts of this clonotype. The rearrangement uses TRBV7-2 and TRBJ2-1; 8 bases fit TRBD2. J gave up 0 bases and V 1 base, and 20 bases lay outside the gene matches. The CDR3 has 22 residues. CDR1 SGHTA and CDR2 FQGNSA come from the germline V gene. In DNA form, the CDR3 reads TGTGCCAGCAGCTTAGGGCGGGGAGCCTCGGGACTAGTGTTTCGCTCCTACAATGAGCAGTTCTTC. It encodes CASSLGRGASGLVFRSYNEQFF.

The V gene is TRBV4-3, the J gene TRBJ1-1, with D perhaps TRBD1 (6 bases). Looked up from germline, CDR1 is LGHNA and CDR2 is YSLEER. This CDR3 contains 15 residues. The V gene lost 8 bases and the J gene lost 0 bases, with 16 bases spanning the gap. CDR3 sequence: CASRGQPGMNTEAFF. In DNA, the CDR3 is TGCGCCAGCCGCGGACAGCCAGGCATGAACACTGAAGCTTTCTTT.